The present entry profiles one T cell receptor (beta chain) with its context. No antigen is known for it. This sample was taken from a study of identical twins. Template switching, a step in the protocol, added a universal primer site, and cDNA carried unique molecular identifiers. Using its own MiXCR run on the 5' RACE reads, TCRdb lists one record per CDR3 protein. Of 700,000 to 950,000 distinct CDR3 sequences detected, around an eighth appear once; the ten largest clones hold 1.5% to 2%. Germline V gene sequence: CDR1 LNHNV, CDR2 YYDKDF (reference sequence). The CDR3 has 15 amino acids. The V gene lost 1 base and the J gene lost 0 bases, with 9 bases spanning the gap. Study-wide findings and caveats: Memory repertoires lacked the insertion deficit that abundant cord blood beta clonotypes showed. An excess of low generation probability was shown by twin-shared out-of-frame alpha sequences.

The same data also contributed to another study, on yellow fever vaccine responses in identical twins.

The gene calls are TRBV15 and TRBJ1-1; possible D gene TRBD1, 5 bases. Sequenced material: PBMCs. The sequence came from a woman under 30 in good health. CDR3 sequence (DNA): TGTGCCACCAGCAGAGTGGCAGGGATGAACACTGAAGCTTTCTTT. Translated, it gives CATSRVAGMNTEAFF.